This TCR beta chain was recovered during a study of T cells in Graves' hyperthyroidism and ophthalmopathy. Regions amplified from RNA transcripts were the TCR beta CDR3 regions. Primed by the HTBI set, a first-round RT-PCR was run on the TCR CDR3. MiXCR was run by TCRdb on the multiplex PCR reads, yielding one entry per CDR3 protein. The table includes nearly 750,000 distinct CDR3 sequences, about a third detected once. Deletions cut 5 bases from V and 5 bases from J, with 12 bases between. From germline, CDR1 is SGHTA and CDR2 FQGNSA. The CDR3 runs to 13 residues. PBMCs stemmed from 8.5 to 10 ml fresh peripheral blood.

The TCR sequence derives from a middle-aged woman with Graves' hyperthyroidism. This chain links TRBV7-2 with TRBJ2-5; TRBD2 is a possible D gene (5 bases). The sequenced sample consisted of blood. The CDR3 sequence: CASSVTGRETQYF. CDR3 DNA sequence: TGTGCCAGCAGCGTGACGGGAAGGGAGACCCAGTACTTC.